These T cell receptor beta chains were read from a single sample in a study of blood T cells in healthy people across ages. TCRdb used MiXCR to reprocess the 5' RACE reads, holding one entry per CDR3 protein. The repertoire holds about 670,000 distinct CDR3 sequences, with approximately 40% as singletons. Sequencing was performed on blood. The receptors derive from a man older than 75 in good health. The conserved cysteine and the conserved F or W are not part of the CDR3 here. D genes are given only for firm matches. The size of a clone is reported for some rows only, either as once, few or many, or as a class for expanded clones.

abundance,d_gene,v_gene,CDR3aa
-,-,TRBV20-1,SARGLISSSHEQY
-,-,TRBV15,ATSRGLNTDTQY
many,-,TRBV12-3/TRBV12-4,ASSPPGYSQETQY
-,-,TRBV6-5,ASSYRGVGNQPQH
-,TRBD2,TRBV3-1,ASSQPGLAGGETQY
-,-,TRBV5-1,ASSLGPTVNGNQPQH
-,-,TRBV7-9,ASSLGQSSNQPQH
few,TRBD1,TRBV20-1,SATLSGQGAPTLYNEQF
-,TRBD1,TRBV30,AWGGQVGEAF
-,-,TRBV12-3/TRBV12-4,ASTSQEYQETQY
many,-,TRBV7-2,ASRDSYYTDTQY
-,-,TRBV27,ASSSITLVAKNIQY
few,-,TRBV3-1,ASSPLTGLGYGYT
-,-,TRBV7-6,ASSSIETYEQY
few,-,TRBV14,ASSPPGVPYNEQF
many,-,TRBV6-2/TRBV6-3,ASSWRDGEQY
-,TRBD2,TRBV6-2/TRBV6-3,ASSGLAEGDTQY
few,-,TRBV5-1,ASSLDRYTDTQY
many,TRBD2,TRBV7-2,ASSRGGSGTGELF
-,-,TRBV7-2,ASSPRVGSSYGYT
many,-,TRBV4-2,ASSLGQRANEQF
-,TRBD2,TRBV19,ASSHWTSGRTSYNEQF
many,-,TRBV9,ASSVGHGSSYEQY
-,TRBD1,TRBV20-1,SARKGTGNNYGYT
few,TRBD1,TRBV28,ASSPRGRGRREQY
-,TRBD1,TRBV5-1,ASSLEATGTYEQY
-,-,TRBV5-6,ASSLSPRGGYNEQY
-,TRBD1,TRBV7-2,ASSLRQGSDEQY
few,TRBD1,TRBV24-1,ATSDRGTGGGTDTQY
-,-,TRBV28,ASSSESDTQY
many,-,TRBV29-1,SARGGDVAYEQY
-,TRBD2,TRBV20-1,SARRTTSGRSYEQY
few,TRBD2,TRBV6-2/TRBV6-3,ASSPRGSGIENQY
-,-,TRBV21-1,ASSNRVIDTEVF
-,TRBD2,TRBV11-1,ASSFAPLAGITDTQY
few,TRBD1,TRBV12-3/TRBV12-4,ASTSDRARAEAF
-,TRBD1,TRBV11-3,ASSPTGQGPYEQY
-,-,TRBV6-1,ASSERGRKDEQF
few,TRBD1,TRBV3-1,ASSQAGTGGQETQY
-,TRBD1,TRBV12-3/TRBV12-4,ASSPSLGQGAVEQY
-,-,TRBV19,ASSIDNRAYGYT
once,TRBD1,TRBV5-1,ASSLDGTGDEKLF
many,TRBD1,TRBV5-1,ASNTGGSTGANVLT
-,-,TRBV9,ASSVGAGNYEQY
-,-,TRBV27,ASSTSLNTEAF
few,-,TRBV3-1,ASSPGRYGYT
few,TRBD2,TRBV20-1,SASGTGGRTDTQY
-,-,TRBV7-2,ASSRQTNSGANVLT
few,TRBD1,TRBV27,ASSSFGQGAMNTEAF
-,-,TRBV25-1,ATQSGRQF
few,-,TRBV5-1,ASSDRADWVSGYT
many,-,TRBV20-1,SALAGAPKGHNEQY
-,-,TRBV9,ASSKDPGVNGYT